These 26 T cell receptor beta chains came from one sample sequenced in a study of blood T cell repertoires in COVID-19. Profiled with immunoSEQ multiplex PCR; TCRdb holds only in-frame clones, not every one. This sample has about 140,000 clones; approximately 80% occur once, and the top ten carry roughly 45%. Sequencing was performed on peripheral blood. These receptors all stem from a human donor in a cohort sampled during active COVID-19.

This clone showed up just once. V is TRBV7-2 and J is TRBJ2-5, with 13 bases aligning to TRBD2. There are 17 residues in the CDR3. V shed 1 base and J 2 bases; nucleotides not matched to a gene: 4. Germline V lookup: CDR1 SGHTA, CDR2 FQGNSA. The CDR3 bases are TGTGCCAGCAGCTTAGGGACTAGCGGGAGTGGGCAAGAGACCCAGTACTTC. Amino acid sequence: CASSLGTSGSGQETQYF.

This chain links TRBV3-1 (or the pseudogene TRBV3-2) with TRBJ2-5; D uncertain. The CDR3 loop spans 15 amino acids. CDR1 and CDR2 from the germline V gene are LGHDT and YNNKEL (reference sequence). The V gene lost 0 bases and the J gene lost 5 bases, with 13 bases spanning the gap. In DNA, the CDR3 is TGTGCCAGCAGCCAAGACCGGCGGTTCGCGGAGACCCAGTACTTC. Protein: CASSQDRRFAETQYF.

The genes are TRBV3-1 (or the pseudogene TRBV3-2) and TRBJ2-5, with TRBD2 matching 15 bases. Unmatched junction bases numbered 11, after V lost 5 bases and J lost 7 bases. The CDR3 sequence is 17 residues long. Germline CDR1 reads LGHDT; CDR2 reads YNNKEL (reference sequence). The CDR3 protein is CASSKGTSGGQAGTQYF. Written as DNA, the CDR3 is TGTGCCAGCAGCAAAGGGACTAGCGGGGGGCAAGCTGGGACCCAGTACTTC.

The V call is TRBV9, the J call TRBJ2-1; TRBD2 matches at 8 bases. The germline CDR1 and CDR2 sequences are SGDLS and YYNGEE. CDR3 size: 16 residues. Germline trimming cut 3 bases from V and 0 bases from J; bases unmatched to any gene: 5. The CDR3 coding sequence is TGTGCCAGCAGCGCACCCCGGGGGGGCTCCTACAATGAGCAGTTCTTC. Encoded protein: CASSAPRGGSYNEQFF.

This clone was counted many times. The chain joins TRBV7-9 to TRBJ1-4; D call uncertain. Between the trimmed V and J ends, which lost 2 bases and 3 bases, there was a span of 4 bases. CDR1 and CDR2 (germline): SEHNR, FQNEAQ (reference sequence). The CDR3 is 13 residues long. The CDR3 spells CASSLQANEKLFF. In nucleotides, the CDR3 is TGTGCCAGCAGCTTACAGGCTAATGAAAAACTGTTTTTT.

This clone has just one count. The chain couples TRBV12-3 or TRBV12-4 to TRBJ2-1, with D perhaps matching TRBD1 (5 bases). Trimming removed 7 bases from V and 3 bases from J, with 10 bases in between. The CDR3 has 13 residues. CDR3 DNA: TGTGCCAGCATGGTACAGGTCTACAATGAGCAGTTCTTC. Protein: CASMVQVYNEQFF.

The genes are TRBV25-1 and TRBJ1-5, with 8 bases that match TRBD1. Germline loops: CDR1 MGHDK, CDR2 SYGVNS. CDR3 length: 16 amino acids. Losses at the gene ends were 3 bases for V and 7 bases for J; bases not matched to a gene: 11. The CDR3 protein is CASSEGDGRGLQPQHF. Here the CDR3 DNA reads TGTGCCAGCAGTGAGGGGGACGGCAGGGGGCTACAGCCCCAGCATTTT. Full variable domain (rest looked up from reference TRBV25-1 and TRBJ1-5): EADIYQTPRYLVIGTGKKITLECSQTMGHDKMYWYQQDPGMELHLIHYSYGVNSTEKGDLSSESTVSRIRTEHFPLTLESARPSHTSQYLCASSEGDGRGLQPQHFGDGTRLSIL.

The chain links TRBV5-1 to TRBJ2-7; D is possibly TRBD1 (5 bases). The germline V and J ends were trimmed by 3 bases and 0 bases, with 13 bases remaining between them. This CDR3 has 15 residues. Germline-derived CDR1 and CDR2 are SGHRS and YFSETQ. DNA for the CDR3: TGCGCCAGCAGCTCGTGGCAGGGCGGCTCCTACGAGCAGTACTTC. Translating it yields CASSSWQGGSYEQYF.

CDR3: CASSVVRRGGELFF. The CDR3 nucleotides read TGTGCCAGCAGCGTAGTCCGCCGCGGCGGGGAGCTGTTTTTT. The chain joins TRBV9 to TRBJ2-2, with unresolved D. The V gene's germline CDR1 is SGDLS and CDR2 YYNGEE. The V gene lost 0 bases and the J gene lost 7 bases, with 10 bases spanning the gap. This CDR3 contains 14 residues.

This chain links TRBV4-3 with TRBJ2-1, with TRBD2 identical over 10 bases. With 0 bases clipped from V and 10 bases from J, the junction kept 12 bases outside the gene matches. The CDR3 runs to 17 residues. The germline CDR1 and CDR2 sequences are LGHNA and YSLEER. CDR3 nucleotide sequence: TGCGCCAGCAGCCAAGATCTAAGCGGGGGGGTCCGGGGCGAGCAGTTCTTC. Translation: CASSQDLSGGVRGEQFF.

In its sample, this clone was seen once. This chain uses TRBV4-2 with TRBJ2-1; 9 bases fit TRBD2. Trimming took 3 bases from V and 1 from J; bases not matched to a gene: 1. CDR1 and CDR2 from the germline V gene are LGHNA and YNFKEQ. The CDR3 runs to 15 residues. DNA of the CDR3: TGTGCCAGCAGCCACGGACTAGCGTCCTACAATGAGCAGTTCTTC. Its protein is CASSHGLASYNEQFF.

The V gene is TRBV7-9, the J gene TRBJ2-3, with 9 bases lining up with TRBD1. Per the germline V gene, CDR1 is SEHNR and CDR2 is FQNEAQ (reference sequence). V gave up 5 bases and J gave up 4 bases; unmatched junction bases: 7. CDR3 length: 15 amino acids. The CDR3 sequence is CASSPDRGWADTQYF. DNA of the CDR3: TGTGCCAGCAGCCCGGACAGGGGATGGGCAGATACGCAGTATTTT.

V usage is TRBV30 and J usage is TRBJ1-5; D unresolved. Trimming took 1 base from V and 2 from J, leaving 9 bases between them. The CDR3 totals 14 residues. Germline V gene data show CDR1 as GTSNPN and CDR2 as SVGIG (reference sequence). The CDR3 spells CAWSEAVGNQPQHF. As DNA, the CDR3 is TGTGCCTGGAGTGAGGCGGTTGGCAATCAGCCCCAGCATTTT.

The V gene is TRBV7-2, the J gene TRBJ2-4, with TRBD2 matching 7 bases. The last part of the DNA fits TRBJ2-5 better; the J call may be wrong. CDR1 SGHTA and CDR2 FQGNSA come from the germline V gene. The CDR3 totals 13 residues. This CDR3 is CASSLDPSGTQYF. CDR3 in DNA: TGTGCCAGCAGCTTAGATCCTAGCGGGACCCAGTACTTC.

The rearrangement joins TRBV9 to TRBJ1-1; D possibly corresponds to TRBD1 (6 bases). The V end lost 4 bases, the J end lost 3 bases, and 13 bases lay between the germline ends. CDR3 length: 14 residues. Germline values: CDR1 SGDLS, CDR2 YYNGEE. The DNA of the CDR3 is TGTGCCAGCAGCCCCAGGGGTGTCGACACTGAAGCTTTCTTT. This codes for CASSPRGVDTEAFF. Full variable domain (remainder filled in from reference TRBV9 and TRBJ1-1): DSGVTQTPKHLITATGQRVTLRCSPRSGDLSVYWYQQSLDQGLQFLIQYYNGEERAKGNILERFSAQQFPDLHSELNLSSLELGDSALYFCASSPRGVDTEAFFGQGTRLTVV.

V and J are TRBV7-9 and TRBJ1-3, with a tentative D call TRBD1 (5 bases). This CDR3 region has 15 residues. Germline V gene lookup returns CDR1 SEHNR and CDR2 FQNEAQ (reference sequence). Trimming removed 5 bases at V and 0 bases at J, with 11 bases between. CDR3 DNA sequence: TGTGCCAGCAGCCCGATACAGGTCTCTGGAAACACCATATATTTT. It codes for CASSPIQVSGNTIYF.

The chain is built from TRBV18 and TRBJ1-2, with a possible D match to TRBD1 (5 bases). V was cut by 6 bases and J by 7 bases, with 12 bases left in between. This CDR3 region has 12 residues. From germline, CDR1 is KGHSH and CDR2 LQKENI. DNA of the CDR3: TGTGCCAGCTCCCGGGGGGAAAGTGGCTACACCTTC. Residues: CASSRGESGYTF.

This clone came up a few times. CDR3 residues: CASSQDRYSGRSTDTQYF. CDR3 bases: TGTGCCAGCAGCCAAGACCGATATAGCGGGAGGAGCACAGATACGCAGTATTTT. The chain carries TRBV3-1 (or the pseudogene TRBV3-2) and TRBJ2-3; TRBD2 matches at 10 bases. Germline CDR1 reads LGHDT; CDR2 reads YNNKEL (reference sequence). J was trimmed by 0 bases and V by 0 bases; bases with no gene match: 6. The CDR3 covers 18 residues.

This clone came up a few times. The chain links TRBV18 to TRBJ1-3, with D tentatively TRBD1 (5 bases). Per germline, CDR1 KGHSH and CDR2 LQKENI. The CDR3 runs 15 residues. V was trimmed by 3 bases and J by 1 base, leaving 10 bases between them. The DNA of the CDR3 is TGTGCCAGCTCACCGGGTGACAGATCTGGAAACACCATATATTTT. Protein: CASSPGDRSGNTIYF.

V usage is TRBV27 and J usage is TRBJ2-3, with 8 positions matching TRBD2. CDR3 size: 14 residues. Germline CDR1 is MNHEY and CDR2 is SMNVEV (reference sequence). Trimming at V came to 8 bases and at J to 4 bases, leaving 8 bases not matched to a gene. The CDR3 bases are TGTGCCAGCTGCAACATAGCGGGATCAGATACGCAGTATTTT. Its translation: CASCNIAGSDTQYF.

Here the CDR3 reads CASSQESGAPWDNEQFF. The DNA of the CDR3 is TGTGCCAGCAGCCAAGAAAGCGGGGCGCCCTGGGACAATGAGCAGTTCTTC. The rearrangement joins TRBV3-1 (or the pseudogene TRBV3-2) to TRBJ2-1; 7 nucleotides match TRBD2. Trimming took 0 bases from V and 5 from J; bases not matched to a gene: 10. CDR3 size: 17 residues. Germline assignment: CDR1 LGHDT and CDR2 YNNKEL (reference sequence).

CDR3 sequence: CASSSRDRVNEQFF. The CDR3 region has the DNA TGTGCCAGCAGCTCCCGGGACAGGGTCAATGAGCAGTTCTTC. The chain links TRBV11-3 to TRBJ2-1; 9 nucleotides agree with TRBD1. Germline V lookup: CDR1 SGHNT, CDR2 YENEEA. Germline trimming cut 4 bases from V and 6 bases from J; bases unmatched to any gene: 4. The CDR3 runs to 14 residues.

The rearrangement uses TRBV6-1 and TRBJ1-3; D may be TRBD1 (5 bases). The CDR3 covers 16 residues. Germline CDR1 and CDR2: MNHNS and SASEGT. With 4 bases removed from V and 0 bases from J, the gap between germline ends came to 13 bases. DNA for the CDR3: TGTGCCAGCAGTGTTCGAAGGGGTAGCTCTGGAAACACCATATATTTT. It is translated as CASSVRRGSSGNTIYF.

The chain carries TRBV7-9 and TRBJ1-4; 7 nucleotides match TRBD1. The germline V gene has CDR1 SEHNR and CDR2 FQNEAQ (reference sequence). The V and J ends lost 5 bases and 4 bases, in that order; junction bases with no gene match: 4. The CDR3 is made up of 14 amino acids. The CDR3 sequence: CASSPGTVNEKLFF. For the CDR3, the DNA is TGTGCCAGCAGCCCCGGGACAGTTAATGAAAAACTGTTTTTT.

The chain joins TRBV11-3 to TRBJ2-3; D is perhaps TRBD2 (5 bases). The CDR3 totals 13 residues. Trimming took off 6 bases at V and 3 bases at J, with 10 bases between the two ends. In germline, CDR1 is SGHNT, CDR2 YENEEA. CDR3 sequence: CASRFPGTDTQYF. Written as DNA, the CDR3 is TGTGCCAGCAGATTCCCGGGGACAGATACGCAGTATTTT. Combining the CDR3 with reference TRBV11-3 and TRBJ2-3 gives the whole variable domain EAGVVQSPRYKIIEKKQPVAFWCNPISGHNTLYWYLQNLGQGPELLIRYENEEAVDDSQLPKDRFSAERLKGVDSTLKIQPAELGDSAVYLCASRFPGTDTQYFGPGTRLTVL.

V gene TRBV4-1 combines with J gene TRBJ2-6; the D gene is possibly TRBD1 (6 bases). The CDR3 length is 17 residues. CDR1 MGHRA and CDR2 YSYEKL come from the germline V gene. The V end lost 3 bases, the J end lost 2 bases, and 14 bases lay between the germline ends. The CDR3 sequence: CASSQEIRGTGANVLTF. In DNA, the CDR3 is TGCGCCAGCAGCCAGGAAATCAGGGGCACTGGGGCCAACGTCCTGACTTTC.